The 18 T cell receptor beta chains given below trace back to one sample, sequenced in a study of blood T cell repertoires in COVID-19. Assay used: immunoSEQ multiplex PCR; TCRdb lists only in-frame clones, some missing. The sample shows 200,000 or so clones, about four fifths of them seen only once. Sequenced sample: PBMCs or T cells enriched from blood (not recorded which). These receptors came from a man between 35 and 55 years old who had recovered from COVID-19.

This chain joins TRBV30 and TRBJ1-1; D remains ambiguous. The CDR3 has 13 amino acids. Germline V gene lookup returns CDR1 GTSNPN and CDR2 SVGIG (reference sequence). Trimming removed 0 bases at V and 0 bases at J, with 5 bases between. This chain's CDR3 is CAWSVSVNTEAFF. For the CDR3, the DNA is TGTGCCTGGAGTGTATCGGTGAACACTGAAGCTTTCTTT.

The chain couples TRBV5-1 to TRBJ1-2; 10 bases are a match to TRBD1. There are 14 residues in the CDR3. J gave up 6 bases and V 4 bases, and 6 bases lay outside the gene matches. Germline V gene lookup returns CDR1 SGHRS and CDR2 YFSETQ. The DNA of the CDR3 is TGCGCCAGCAGCGGCCGACAGGGGGCTGATGGCTACACCTTC. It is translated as CASSGRQGADGYTF.

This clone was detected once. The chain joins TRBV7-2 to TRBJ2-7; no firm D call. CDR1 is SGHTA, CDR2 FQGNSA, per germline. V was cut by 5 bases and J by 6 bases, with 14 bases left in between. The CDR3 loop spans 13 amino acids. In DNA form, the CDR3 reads TGTGCCAGCAGCCCTCGTCGACGAGGCGAGCAGTACTTC. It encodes CASSPRRRGEQYF. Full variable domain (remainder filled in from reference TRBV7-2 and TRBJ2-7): GAGVSQSPSNKVTEKGKDVELRCDPISGHTALYWYRQSLGQGLEFLIYFQGNSAPDKSGLPSDRFSAERTGGSVSTLTIQRTQQEDSAVYLCASSPRRRGEQYFGPGTRLTVT.

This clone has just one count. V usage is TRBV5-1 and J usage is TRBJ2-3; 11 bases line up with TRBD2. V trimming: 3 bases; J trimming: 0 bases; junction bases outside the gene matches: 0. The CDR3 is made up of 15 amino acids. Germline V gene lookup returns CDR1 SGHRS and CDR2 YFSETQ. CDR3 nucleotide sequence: TGCGCCAGCAGCTCTAGCGGGGGGAGCACAGATACGCAGTATTTT. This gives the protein CASSSSGGSTDTQYF.

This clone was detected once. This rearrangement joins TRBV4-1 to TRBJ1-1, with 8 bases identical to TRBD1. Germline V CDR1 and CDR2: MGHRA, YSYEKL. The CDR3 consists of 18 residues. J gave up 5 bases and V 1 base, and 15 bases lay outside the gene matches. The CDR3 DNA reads TGCGCCAGCAGCCAAGGGCCCGGAATTCAGGGGGCGAGTACTGAAGCTTTCTTT. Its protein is CASSQGPGIQGASTEAFF.

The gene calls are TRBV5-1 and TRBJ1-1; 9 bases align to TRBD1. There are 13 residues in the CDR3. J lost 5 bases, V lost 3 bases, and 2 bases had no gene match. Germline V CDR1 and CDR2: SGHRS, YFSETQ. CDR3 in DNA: TGCGCCAGCAGCTCACAGGGGGCGACTGAAGCTTTCTTT. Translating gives CASSSQGATEAFF.

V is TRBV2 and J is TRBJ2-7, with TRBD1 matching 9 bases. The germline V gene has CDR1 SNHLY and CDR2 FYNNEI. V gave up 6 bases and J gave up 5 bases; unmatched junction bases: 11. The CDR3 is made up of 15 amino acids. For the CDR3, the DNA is TGTGCCAGCAGAGCCCGGGACAGGGAATCCCACGAGCAGTACTTC. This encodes CASRARDRESHEQYF.

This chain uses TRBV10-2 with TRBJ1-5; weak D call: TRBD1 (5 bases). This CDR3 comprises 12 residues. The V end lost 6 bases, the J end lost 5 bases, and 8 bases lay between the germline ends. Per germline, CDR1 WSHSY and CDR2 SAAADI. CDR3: CASSRVDQPQHF. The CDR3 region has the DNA TGCGCCAGCAGCAGGGTCGATCAGCCCCAGCATTTT.

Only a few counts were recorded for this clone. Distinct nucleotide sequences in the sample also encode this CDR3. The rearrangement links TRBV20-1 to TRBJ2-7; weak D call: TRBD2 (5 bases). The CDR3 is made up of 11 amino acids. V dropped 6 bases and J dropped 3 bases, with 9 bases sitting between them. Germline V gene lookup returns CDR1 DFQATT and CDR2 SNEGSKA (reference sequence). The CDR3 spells CSARRGYEQYF. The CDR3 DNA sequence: TGCAGTGCCAGACGGGGCTACGAGCAGTACTTC.

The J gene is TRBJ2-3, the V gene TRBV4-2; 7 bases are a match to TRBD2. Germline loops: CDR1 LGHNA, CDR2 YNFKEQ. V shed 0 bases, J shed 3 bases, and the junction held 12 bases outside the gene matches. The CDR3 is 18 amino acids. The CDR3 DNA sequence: TGTGCCAGCAGCCAAGATGTAGTGTCGAGCGGGGCTACAGATACGCAGTATTTT. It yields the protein CASSQDVVSSGATDTQYF.

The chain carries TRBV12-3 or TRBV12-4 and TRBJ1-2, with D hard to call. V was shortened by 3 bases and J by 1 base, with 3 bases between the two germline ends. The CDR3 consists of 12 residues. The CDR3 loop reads CASSFRNYGYTF. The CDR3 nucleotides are TGTGCCAGCAGTTTTCGTAACTATGGCTACACCTTC.

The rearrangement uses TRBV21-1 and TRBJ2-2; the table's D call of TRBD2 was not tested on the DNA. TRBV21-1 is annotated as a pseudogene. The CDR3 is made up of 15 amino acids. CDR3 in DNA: TGTGCCAGCAGCAACGAGGGTTTGGGAACCGGGGAGCTGTTTTTT. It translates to CASSNEGLGTGELFF.

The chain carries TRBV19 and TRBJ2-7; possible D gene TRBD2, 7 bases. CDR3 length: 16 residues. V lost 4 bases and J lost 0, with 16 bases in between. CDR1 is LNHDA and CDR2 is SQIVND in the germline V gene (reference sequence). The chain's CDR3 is CASSNPGGAVSYEQYF. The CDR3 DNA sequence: TGTGCCAGTAGTAACCCTGGGGGGGCCGTCTCCTACGAGCAGTACTTC. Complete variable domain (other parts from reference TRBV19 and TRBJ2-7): DGGITQSPKYLFRKEGQNVTLSCEQNLNHDAMYWYRQDPGQGLRLIYYSQIVNDFQKGDIAEGYSVSREKKESFPLTVTSAQKNPTAFYLCASSNPGGAVSYEQYFGPGTRLTVT.

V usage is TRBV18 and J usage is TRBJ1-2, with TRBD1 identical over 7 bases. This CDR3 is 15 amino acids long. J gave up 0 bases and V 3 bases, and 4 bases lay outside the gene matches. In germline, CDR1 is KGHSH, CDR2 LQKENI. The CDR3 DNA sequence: TGTGCCAGCTCACCGGGACAGCTTACTAACTATGGCTACACCTTC. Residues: CASSPGQLTNYGYTF.

The CDR3 region has the DNA TGCGCCAGCAGTCGGGGTAATTCACCCCTCCACTTT. Encoded protein: CASSRGNSPLHF. This chain uses TRBV10-2 with TRBJ1-6; D gene ambiguous. Germline V lookup: CDR1 WSHSY, CDR2 SAAADI. The CDR3 loop spans 12 amino acids. With 5 bases removed from V and 6 bases from J, the gap between germline ends came to 5 bases.

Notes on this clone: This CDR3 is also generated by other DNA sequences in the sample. For the CDR3, the DNA is TGTGCCAGCAGTTTGGCGGGGTACGAGCAGTACTTC. Protein: CASSLAGYEQYF. The V and J genes are TRBV12-3 or TRBV12-4 and TRBJ2-7, with TRBD2 as a possible D gene (6 bases). The CDR3 contains 12 residues. The V gene lost 3 bases and the J gene lost 4 bases, with 7 bases spanning the gap.

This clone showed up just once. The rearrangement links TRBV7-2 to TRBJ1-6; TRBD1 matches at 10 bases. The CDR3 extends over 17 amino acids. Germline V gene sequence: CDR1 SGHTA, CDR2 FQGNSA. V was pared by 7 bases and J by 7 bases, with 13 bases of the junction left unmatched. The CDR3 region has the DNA TGTGCCAGCACCCAAGGGGGTAGGACAGGGGGGAATTCACCCCTCCACTTT. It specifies CASTQGGRTGGNSPLHF.

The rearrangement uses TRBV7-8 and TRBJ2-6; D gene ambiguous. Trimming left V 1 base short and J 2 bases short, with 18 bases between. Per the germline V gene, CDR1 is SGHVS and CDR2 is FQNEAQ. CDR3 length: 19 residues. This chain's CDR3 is CASSLVVREFQAGANVLTF. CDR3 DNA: TGTGCCAGCAGCTTAGTCGTAAGAGAATTCCAAGCTGGGGCCAACGTCCTGACTTTC.